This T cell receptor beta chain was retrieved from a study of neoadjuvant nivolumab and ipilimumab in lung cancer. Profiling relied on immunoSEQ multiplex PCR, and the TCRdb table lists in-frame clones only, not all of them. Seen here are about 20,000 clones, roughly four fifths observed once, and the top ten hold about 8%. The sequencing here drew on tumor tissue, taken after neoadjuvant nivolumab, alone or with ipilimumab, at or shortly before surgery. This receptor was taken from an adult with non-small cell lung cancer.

Here the CDR3 reads CASSPQGVLETQYF. In DNA, the CDR3 is TGTGCCAGCAGCCCACAGGGGGTGCTGGAGACCCAGTACTTC. The chain is built from TRBV7-2 and TRBJ2-5; 8 positions agree with TRBD1. Germline V lookup: CDR1 SGHTA, CDR2 FQGNSA. V lost 5 bases to trimming and J lost 5 bases; unmatched junction nucleotides: 7. The CDR3 length is 14 residues.